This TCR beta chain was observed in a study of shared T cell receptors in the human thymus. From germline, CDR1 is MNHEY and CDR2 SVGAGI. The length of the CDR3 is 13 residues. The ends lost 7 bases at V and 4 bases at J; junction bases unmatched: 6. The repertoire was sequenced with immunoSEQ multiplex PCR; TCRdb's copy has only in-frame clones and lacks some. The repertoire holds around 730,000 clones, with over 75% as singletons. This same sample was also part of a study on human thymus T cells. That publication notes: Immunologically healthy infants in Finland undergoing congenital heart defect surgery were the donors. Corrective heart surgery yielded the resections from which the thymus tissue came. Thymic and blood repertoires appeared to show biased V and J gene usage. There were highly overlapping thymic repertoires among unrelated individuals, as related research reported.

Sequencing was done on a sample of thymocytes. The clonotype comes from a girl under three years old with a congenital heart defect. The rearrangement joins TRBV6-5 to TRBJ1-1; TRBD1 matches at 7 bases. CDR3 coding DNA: TGTGCCAGCACTCAACAGGGGAGCACTGAAGCTTTCTTT. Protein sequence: CASTQQGSTEAFF.